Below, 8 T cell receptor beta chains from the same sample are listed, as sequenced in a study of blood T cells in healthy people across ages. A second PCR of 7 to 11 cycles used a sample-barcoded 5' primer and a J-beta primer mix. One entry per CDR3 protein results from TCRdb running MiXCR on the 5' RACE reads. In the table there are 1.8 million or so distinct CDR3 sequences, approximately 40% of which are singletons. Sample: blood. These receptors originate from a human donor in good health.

CDR3 region: CASSINRGTEAFF. CDR3 in DNA: TGTGCCAGCAGTATTAACAGGGGAACTGAAGCTTTCTTT. This chain connects TRBV7-3 to TRBJ1-1, with 7 bases identical to TRBD1. CDR3 length: 13 residues. CDR1 is SGHTA, CDR2 FQGTGA, per germline. V trimming: 6 bases; J trimming: 5 bases; junction bases outside the gene matches: 6.

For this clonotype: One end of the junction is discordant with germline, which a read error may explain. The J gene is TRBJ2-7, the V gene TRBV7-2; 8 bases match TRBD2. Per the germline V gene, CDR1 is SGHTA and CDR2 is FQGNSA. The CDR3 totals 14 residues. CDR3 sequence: CASSPIAGPYVQYF. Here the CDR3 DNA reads TGTGCCAGCAGCCCGATAGCGGGGCCCTACGTGCAGTACTTC.

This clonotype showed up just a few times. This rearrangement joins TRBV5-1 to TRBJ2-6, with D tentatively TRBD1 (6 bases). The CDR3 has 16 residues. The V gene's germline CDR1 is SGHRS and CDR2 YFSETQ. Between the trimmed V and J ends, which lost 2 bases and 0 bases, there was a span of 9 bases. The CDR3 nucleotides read TGCGCCAGCAGCTTTCACAGGGCCTCTGGGGCCAACGTCCTGACTTTC. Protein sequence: CASSFHRASGANVLTF.

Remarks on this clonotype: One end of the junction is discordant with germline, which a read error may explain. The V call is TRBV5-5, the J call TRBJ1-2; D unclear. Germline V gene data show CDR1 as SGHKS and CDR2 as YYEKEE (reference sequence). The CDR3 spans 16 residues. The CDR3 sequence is CASSVAAPPGNYDYTF. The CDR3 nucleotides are TGTGCCAGCAGCGTGGCCGCCCCCCCTGGGAACTATGACTACACCTTC.

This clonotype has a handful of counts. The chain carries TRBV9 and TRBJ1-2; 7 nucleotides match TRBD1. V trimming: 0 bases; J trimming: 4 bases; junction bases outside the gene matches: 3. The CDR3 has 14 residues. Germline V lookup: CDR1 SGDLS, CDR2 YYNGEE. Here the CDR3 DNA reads TGTGCCAGCAGCGTAGGGTCAGGGGGCTATGGCTACACCTTC. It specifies CASSVGSGGYGYTF.

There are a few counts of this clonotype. The CDR3 region has the DNA TGTGCCAGCAGCCCAACTTACAACTACGAGCAGTACTTC. This sequence encodes CASSPTYNYEQYF. V usage is TRBV7-2 and J usage is TRBJ2-5; no definite D call. The end of the DNA fits TRBJ2-7 better, so the J call may be wrong. This CDR3 comprises 13 residues. Germline V gene sequence: CDR1 SGHTA, CDR2 FQGNSA.

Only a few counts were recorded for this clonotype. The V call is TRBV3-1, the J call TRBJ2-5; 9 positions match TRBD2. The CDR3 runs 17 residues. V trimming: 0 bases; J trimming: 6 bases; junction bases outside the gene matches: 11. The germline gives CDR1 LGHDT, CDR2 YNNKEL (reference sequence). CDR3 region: CASSQEGGSGGIKTQYF. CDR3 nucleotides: TGTGCCAGCAGCCAAGAAGGAGGTAGCGGGGGTATAAAGACCCAGTACTTC.

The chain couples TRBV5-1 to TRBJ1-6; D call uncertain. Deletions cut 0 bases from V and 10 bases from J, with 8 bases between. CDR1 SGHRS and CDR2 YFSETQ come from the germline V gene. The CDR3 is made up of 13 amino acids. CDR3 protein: CASSLAGRSPLHF. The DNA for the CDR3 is TGCGCCAGCAGCTTGGCCGGGAGGTCACCCCTCCACTTT.